The 4 T cell receptor beta chains given below trace back to one sample, sequenced in a study of cytomegalovirus exposure and HLA in healthy donors. Primers for the PCR totalled 60 Vbeta and 13 Jbeta. Here immunoSEQ multiplex PCR was the method, and the copy in TCRdb shows in-frame clones only, minus some. The table lists about 85,000 clones, 50% to 75% of them singletons, with under 4% in the top ten. The sequencing sample was made of PBMCs. These TCRs come from a young man in good health and CMV-seronegative.

V is TRBV15 and J is TRBJ2-7; 8 bases line up with TRBD1. CDR1 and CDR2 (germline): LNHNV, YYDKDF (reference sequence). V lost 4 bases to trimming and J lost 2 bases; unmatched junction nucleotides: 7. The CDR3 runs to 15 residues. The CDR3 is CATSTRQGLPYEQYF. CDR3 nucleotide sequence: TGTGCCACCAGCACCCGACAGGGGTTACCCTACGAGCAGTACTTC. The entire variable domain, with the rest obtained from reference TRBV15 and TRBJ2-7, is as follows: DAMVIQNPRYQVTQFGKPVTLSCSQTLNHNVMYWYQQKSSQAPKLLFHYYDKDFNNEADTPDNFQSRRPNTSFCFLDIRSPGLGDTAMYLCATSTRQGLPYEQYFGPGTRLTVT.

This clone was observed a handful of times. The V call is TRBV14, the J call TRBJ1-4; D uncertain. V was shortened by 4 bases and J by 4 bases, with 16 bases between the two germline ends. The CDR3 sequence is 16 residues long. Germline V gives CDR1 SGHDN, CDR2 FVKESK. Here the CDR3 DNA reads TGTGCCAGCAGCCGAGGAGGGCTCCAGGTTAATGAAAAACTGTTTTTT. This gives the protein CASSRGGLQVNEKLFF. Based on the CDR3 plus reference TRBV14 and TRBJ1-4, the full variable domain is EAGVTQFPSHSVIEKGQTVTLRCDPISGHDNLYWYRRVMGKEIKFLLHFVKESKQDESGMPNNRFLAERTGGTYSTLKVQPAELEDSGVYFCASSRGGLQVNEKLFFGSGTQLSVL.

This clone occurred a few times. The CDR3 DNA reads as TGTGCCAGCAGCGTCGCTTCTTCAGGGGCGCGCGGTGAAAAACTGTTTTTT. Encoded protein: CASSVASSGARGEKLFF. The rearrangement links TRBV9 to TRBJ1-4, with D perhaps TRBD1 (6 bases). V was shortened by 2 bases and J by 7 bases, with 21 bases between the two germline ends. Germline values: CDR1 SGDLS, CDR2 YYNGEE. The CDR3 is 17 residues long.

The chain links TRBV5-8 to TRBJ2-2; D perhaps matches TRBD1 (5 bases). V was clipped by 2 bases and J by 5 bases, with 16 bases between them. Looked up from germline, CDR1 is SGHTS and CDR2 is YDEGEE. The CDR3 is 16 amino acids. The CDR3 loop reads CASSLSTGSSTGELFF. CDR3 DNA sequence: TGTGCCAGCAGCTTAAGCACAGGATCCTCAACCGGGGAGCTGTTTTTT.